The T cell receptor beta chain described here comes from a study of vaccination effects on CD4 cells after COVID-19. Produced via immunoSEQ multiplex PCR; TCRdb's table is partial and in-frame only. Of 67,000 or so clones listed, approximately 70% are singletons. Expansion of antigen-specific CD4+ T cells with viral peptide pools was carried out by the ViraFEST assay before sequencing. A roughly ten-day culture period preceded the isolation of CD4+ T cells. The healthy vaccine recipients, who had no prior SARS-CoV-2 infection, showed negative nucleocapsid antibodies. IL-2 medium supplanted half the medium on days 3 and 7. The CDR3 is made up of 11 amino acids. With 3 bases removed from V and 11 bases from J, the gap between germline ends came to 13 bases. Per the germline V gene, CDR1 is GTSNPN and CDR2 is SVGIG (reference sequence). With respect to this clone: Antigen specificity is unknown.

This sequence joins TRBV30 and TRBJ1-1, with D unresolved. The sequencing used CD4+ T cells from PBMCs cultured with HCoV-OC43 spike peptides, collected before COVID-19 vaccination. The subset here: HCoV-OC43 spike overlapping peptide pool stimulation. The origin of this receptor is a human donor who received a COVID-19 vaccine. CDR3 DNA sequence: TGTGCCTGGAGAGGGCGACTTCAGGCTTTCTTT. This gives the protein CAWRGRLQAFF.